Listed below are T cell receptor beta chains from one sample, sequenced in a study of T cells after yellow fever vaccination. TCRdb re-analysed the 5' RACE reads in MiXCR, keeping a single row per CDR3 protein. This table has 620,000 or so distinct CDR3 sequences, 9% to 15% appearing once. This specimen consisted of PBMCs, obtained on the day of the yellow fever booster vaccination. The receptors derive from a man aged 25 to 40 who received the YFV17D yellow fever vaccine. CDR3s include the opening cysteine and the closing phenylalanine or tryptophan. D genes are given only for firm matches. Some rows mark clone size as missing; the rest say once, few, many or name a class of expanded clone.

>TRBD2|few|TRBV6-1|TRBJ2-1
TGTGCCATGGGACTAGCGGGAGACGGCTCCTACAATGAGCAGTTCTTC
CAMGLAGDGSYNEQFF
>TRBD2|.|TRBV5-5|TRBJ2-5
TGTGCCAGCAGCCTAAGACTAGCTCCGACCGAAGAGACCCAGTACTTC
CASSLRLAPTEETQYF
>.|many|TRBV12-3/TRBV12-4|TRBJ1-3
TGTGCCAGCAGTTTTGCTGGAAACACCATATATTTT
CASSFAGNTIYF
>.|few|TRBV10-2|TRBJ2-1
TGCGCCAGCAGTGAGTCCTCTGCTTACATCCGCGGGTTCTTC
CASSESSAYIRGFF
>.|few|TRBV4-2|TRBJ2-3
TGTGCCAGCAGCCCGGGGATTTCCACAGATACGCAGTATTTT
CASSPGISTDTQYF
>TRBD2|many|TRBV7-2|TRBJ2-3
TGTGCCAGCAGCCCCCGGACTAGCGGGCTTTCAGATACGCAGTATTTT
CASSPRTSGLSDTQYF
>.|.|TRBV2|TRBJ2-7
TGTGCCAGCAGGACCAGGGTTACCCACGAGCAGTACTTC
CASRTRVTHEQYF
>.|few|TRBV12-3/TRBV12-4|TRBJ1-1
TGTGCCAGCAGTTATAGTCGGGGAACTGAAGCTTTCTTT
CASSYSRGTEAFF
>.|few|TRBV7-9|TRBJ2-7
TGTGCCAGCAGCTTAGGTTCAGAGCGGCTACTAGCCTACGAGCAGTACTTC
CASSLGSERLLAYEQYF
>.|.|TRBV15|TRBJ2-5
TGTGCCACCACCTTGGGGGGCGGGGAAGAGACCCAGTACTTC
CATTLGGGEETQYF
>TRBD2|few|TRBV27|TRBJ2-7
TGTGCCTCTTCTACGGGAGGAAAGCAATACGAGCAGTACTTC
CASSTGGKQYEQYF
>TRBD2|.|TRBV25-1|TRBJ2-1
TGTGCCAGCCGGACTAGCGGGAACTTCAATGAGCAGTTCTTC
CASRTSGNFNEQFF
>.|.|TRBV20-1|TRBJ2-7
TGCAGTGCTAGTGGGGCACTCTACGTTTACGAGCAGTACTTC
CSASGALYVYEQYF
>TRBD2|few|TRBV10-3|TRBJ2-1
TGTGCCATCGCTTCTAGCGGGGGGGGTTACAATGAGCAGTTCTTC
CAIASSGGGYNEQFF
>TRBD1|many|TRBV5-6|TRBJ2-7
TGTGCCAGCAGCTCCATGGACAGGGCGAGGCACGAGCAGTACTTC
CASSSMDRARHEQYF
>TRBD1|many|TRBV7-8|TRBJ2-5
TGTGCCAGCAGCTTAGGGACAGGGCGAGAGACCCAGTACTTC
CASSLGTGRETQYF
>.|many|TRBV7-2|TRBJ2-7
TGTGCCAGCAGCCTGGGACACCACGTGTACGAGCAGTACTTC
CASSLGHHVYEQYF
>.|few|TRBV27|TRBJ1-3
TGTGCCAGCAGTGACGACGGTTTCTCTGGAAACACCATATATTTT
CASSDDGFSGNTIYF
>.|few|TRBV20-1|TRBJ2-1
TGCAGTGCCCAGGCCTCTAGCTCCTACAATGAGCAGTTCTTC
CSAQASSSYNEQFF
>.|.|TRBV9|TRBJ1-3
TGTGCCAGCAGCCCGAGGACCGACGACTCTGGAAACACCATATATTTT
CASSPRTDDSGNTIYF
>.|few|TRBV19|TRBJ1-1
TGTGCCAGTAGTTACCAGGGATATCCCACTGAAGCTTTCTTT
CASSYQGYPTEAFF
>.|many|TRBV28|TRBJ2-4
TGTGCCAGCATCGGGTCACCAAAAAACATTCAGTACTTC
CASIGSPKNIQYF
>TRBD1|.|TRBV20-1|TRBJ1-5
TGCAGTGCGCTTAAACAGGGGGGCAATCAGCCCCAGCATTTT
CSALKQGGNQPQHF
>.|.|TRBV5-1|TRBJ2-7
TGCGCCAGCACCCCGCCCGACAGTTCCTACGAGCAGTACTTC
CASTPPDSSYEQYF